The T cell receptor (beta chain) under discussion was sequenced for a study of CD8 T cells in Susac syndrome. RNA was extracted with the RNeasy kit, and a quantity of roughly 0.45 to 1 ug was reverse transcribed using random hexamers. MiXCR, run by TCRdb on the immunoSEQ multiplex PCR reads, gives a single entry per CDR3 protein. The data show about 83,000 distinct CDR3 sequences, with 96% seen just once and around 0.41% held by the top ten. This receptor was obtained from a human donor with Susac syndrome. The sequencing input was CD8+ T cells from PBMCs.

The CDR3 loop reads CASSLVSHQPQHF. DNA of the CDR3: TGTGCCAGCAGTTTAGTTTCCCATCAGCCCCAGCATTTT. The J gene is TRBJ1-5, the V gene TRBV27, with D unclear. The CDR3 loop spans 13 amino acids. Deletions cut 2 bases from V and 5 bases from J, with 7 bases between. Germline V gene lookup returns CDR1 MNHEY and CDR2 SMNVEV (reference sequence).